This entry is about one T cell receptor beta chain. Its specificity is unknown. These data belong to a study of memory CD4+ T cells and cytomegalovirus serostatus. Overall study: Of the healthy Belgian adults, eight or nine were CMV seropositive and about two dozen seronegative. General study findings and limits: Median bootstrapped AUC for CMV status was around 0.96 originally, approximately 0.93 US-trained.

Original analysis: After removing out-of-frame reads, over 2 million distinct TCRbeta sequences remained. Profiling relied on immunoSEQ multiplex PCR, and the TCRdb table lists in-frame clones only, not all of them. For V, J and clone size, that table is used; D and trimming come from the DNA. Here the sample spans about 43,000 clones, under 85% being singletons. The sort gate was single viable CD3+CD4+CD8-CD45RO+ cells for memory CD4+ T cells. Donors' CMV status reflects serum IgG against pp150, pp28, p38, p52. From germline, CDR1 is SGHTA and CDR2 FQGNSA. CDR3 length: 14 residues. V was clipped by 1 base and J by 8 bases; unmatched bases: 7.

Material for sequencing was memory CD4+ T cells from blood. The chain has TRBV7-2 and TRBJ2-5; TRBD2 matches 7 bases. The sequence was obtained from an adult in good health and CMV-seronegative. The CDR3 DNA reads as TGTGCCAGCAGCTTAGGCGGGGGAAGAGACACCCAGTACTTC. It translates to CASSLGGGRDTQYF.